These 32 T cell receptor beta chains were all obtained from the same sample, sequenced in a study of blood T cell repertoires in COVID-19. Repertoires were generated with immunoSEQ multiplex PCR, while TCRdb's copy carries only in-frame clones and drops some. There are about 150,000 clones in the sample; 70% to 90% occur only once, and approximately 2.7% lies in the top ten. The material sequenced was peripheral blood. Receptors were obtained from a woman in her thirties or forties with active or convalescent COVID-19.

V usage is TRBV19 and J usage is TRBJ1-1, with TRBD1 identical over 8 bases. Trimming cost V 7 bases and J 5 bases; bases outside gene matches: 12. This CDR3 is 15 amino acids long. CDR1 is LNHDA and CDR2 is SQIVND in the germline V gene (reference sequence). In nucleotides, the CDR3 is TGTGCCAGTAAAGATCCAGGGGGCAGTCGAACTGAAGCTTTCTTT. This encodes CASKDPGGSRTEAFF.

This chain uses TRBV10-3 with TRBJ2-1; TRBD1 is a possible D gene (6 bases). Between the trimmed V and J ends, which lost 5 bases and 6 bases, there was a span of 11 bases. Germline V gives CDR1 ENHRY, CDR2 SYGVKD. This CDR3 has 13 amino acids. The CDR3 loop is CAISPTGSNEQFF. As DNA, the CDR3 is TGTGCCATCAGTCCCACAGGGTCCAATGAGCAGTTCTTC.

This clone came up a few times. This chain joins TRBV3-1 (or the pseudogene TRBV3-2) and TRBJ2-7, with 13 nucleotides matching TRBD2. This CDR3 is 18 amino acids long. V lost 4 bases, J lost 2 bases, and 11 bases stayed unmatched. Germline assignment: CDR1 LGHDT and CDR2 YNNKEL (reference sequence). The CDR3 region has the DNA TGTGCCAGCAGCCCTCCGGGACTAGCGGGAACCAAAACCTACGAGCAGTACTTC. Amino acids: CASSPPGLAGTKTYEQYF.

The chain links TRBV7-6 to TRBJ1-5, with 8 bases identical to TRBD1. Germline values: CDR1 SGHVS, CDR2 FNYEAQ. The CDR3 length is 17 residues. Unmatched junction bases numbered 13, after V lost 6 bases and J lost 3 bases. CDR3 protein: CASSPGQGSRYNQPQHF. The CDR3, as DNA: TGTGCCAGCAGTCCCGGACAGGGCAGTCGATACAATCAGCCCCAGCATTTT.

The chain is built from TRBV11-2 and TRBJ1-5; 7 bases are shared with TRBD1. The CDR3 contains 15 residues. Germline V lookup: CDR1 SGHAT, CDR2 FQNNGV. V trimming: 5 bases; J trimming: 1 base; junction bases outside the gene matches: 5. CDR3 nucleotides: TGTGCCAGCAGCACCCGGACAGGCAGCAATCAGCCCCAGCATTTT. Residues: CASSTRTGSNQPQHF. The whole variable domain, remainder taken from reference TRBV11-2 and TRBJ1-5, is EAGVAQSPRYKIIEKRQSVAFWCNPISGHATLYWYQQILGQGPKLLIQFQNNGVVDDSQLPKDRFSAERLKGVDSTLKIQPAKLEDSAVYLCASSTRTGSNQPQHFGDGTRLSIL.

This sequence joins TRBV3-1 (or the pseudogene TRBV3-2) and TRBJ1-6, with TRBD1 as a possible D gene (5 bases). Trimming left V 3 bases short and J 9 bases short, with 21 bases between. The CDR3 covers 17 residues. The germline CDR1 and CDR2 sequences are LGHDT and YNNKEL (reference sequence). CDR3 region: CASSHQKGGRVSSPLHF. The CDR3 DNA is TGTGCCAGCAGCCACCAAAAGGGTGGCAGGGTGAGTTCACCCCTCCACTTT.

This rearrangement joins TRBV18 to TRBJ2-3; 12 bases align to TRBD2. The CDR3 contains 16 residues. Germline V gene data show CDR1 as KGHSH and CDR2 as LQKENI. V trimming: 0 bases; J trimming: 8 bases; junction bases outside the gene matches: 6. CDR3 protein: CASSPPKLAGGGTQYF. In DNA, the CDR3 is TGTGCCAGCTCACCACCGAAGCTAGCGGGAGGGGGTACGCAGTATTTT.

The rearrangement uses TRBV28 and TRBJ1-3; 7 bases are shared with TRBD1. The CDR3 spans 15 residues. The trim removed 7 bases at V and 3 bases at J, leaving 9 bases unmatched. CDR1 and CDR2 from the germline V gene are MDHEN and SYDVKM. Here the CDR3 DNA reads TGTGCCAGCACGGAGGGGGCCTTGGGTGGAAACACCATATATTTT. Amino acids: CASTEGALGGNTIYF.

This clone was detected only once. The chain recombines TRBV19 with TRBJ2-1; 7 positions agree with TRBD2. V lost 8 bases, J lost 5 bases, and 6 bases stayed unmatched. Germline CDR1 reads LNHDA; CDR2 reads SQIVND (reference sequence). The CDR3 runs 13 residues. CDR3 nucleotides: TGTGCCAGTTTCGGACTAGAGAACAATGAGCAGTTCTTC. This gives the protein CASFGLENNEQFF.

The CDR3 nucleotides are TGTGCCAGTATACGCCGAGGATACGCTGAAGCTTTCTTT. Amino acids: CASIRRGYAEAFF. This chain connects TRBV19 to TRBJ1-1; D call uncertain. Trimming took 7 bases from V and 6 from J, leaving 15 bases between them. Germline CDR1 LNHDA, CDR2 SQIVND (reference sequence). The CDR3 is made up of 13 amino acids.

This clone was seen at least ten times. The V call is TRBV11-2, the J call TRBJ1-1; a weak D match, TRBD1 (6 bases). The V end lost 4 bases, the J end lost 5 bases, and 8 bases lay between the germline ends. Germline assignment: CDR1 SGHAT and CDR2 FQNNGV. The CDR3 runs 12 residues. CDR3 sequence (DNA): TGTGCCAGCAGCTCAGGGGTGACTGAAGCTTTCTTT. It yields the protein CASSSGVTEAFF. The entire variable domain, with the rest obtained from reference TRBV11-2 and TRBJ1-1, is as follows: EAGVAQSPRYKIIEKRQSVAFWCNPISGHATLYWYQQILGQGPKLLIQFQNNGVVDDSQLPKDRFSAERLKGVDSTLKIQPAKLEDSAVYLCASSSGVTEAFFGQGTRLTVV.

The rearrangement joins TRBV5-1 to TRBJ1-1; D unclear. V dropped 0 bases and J dropped 1 base, with 10 bases sitting between them. This CDR3 spans 15 amino acids. Germline values: CDR1 SGHRS, CDR2 YFSETQ. DNA for the CDR3: TGCGCCAGCAGCTTGGGGACTTTGGGGAACACTGAAGCTTTCTTT. It is translated as CASSLGTLGNTEAFF.

This clone has only one observation. The J gene is TRBJ1-5, the V gene TRBV4-1; TRBD1 might be the D (6 bases). Trimming pared 0 bases from V and 3 bases from J, leaving 12 bases between. Germline V gene data show CDR1 as MGHRA and CDR2 as YSYEKL. The CDR3 sequence is 16 residues long. This chain's CDR3 is CASSQEGGAHNQPQHF. CDR3 nucleotide sequence: TGCGCCAGCAGCCAAGAGGGGGGGGCCCACAATCAGCCCCAGCATTTT.

The chain recombines TRBV27 with TRBJ2-4, with D possibly TRBD1 on 6 matching bases. CDR3 size: 14 residues. Per the germline V gene, CDR1 is MNHEY and CDR2 is SMNVEV (reference sequence). V was pared by 6 bases and J by 8 bases, with 17 bases between. CDR3 amino acids: CASSLEAGAHIQYF. The DNA of the CDR3 is TGTGCCAGCAGCCTGGAGGCAGGGGCGCACATTCAGTACTTC.

This clone was detected only a few times. V gene TRBV5-1 combines with J gene TRBJ1-1; 9 bases line up with TRBD1. Germline CDR1 and CDR2: SGHRS and YFSETQ. After removal of 4 bases from V and 1 base from J, the junction contained 5 bases not matched to a gene. This CDR3 has 15 amino acids. DNA of the CDR3: TGCGCCAGCAGCCTACAGGGGGCGGAGAACACTGAAGCTTTCTTT. It specifies CASSLQGAENTEAFF.

The chain joins TRBV28 to TRBJ1-6; TRBD1 is a possible D gene (5 bases). Germline CDR1 and CDR2: MDHEN and SYDVKM. The CDR3 is made up of 19 amino acids. V was clipped by 2 bases and J by 0 bases, with 17 bases between them. CDR3 sequence: CASSLPGRVTSSYNSPLHF. CDR3 nucleotides: TGTGCCAGCAGTTTACCCGGCAGGGTGACGAGCTCCTATAATTCACCCCTCCACTTT.

This sequence joins TRBV4-3 and TRBJ1-2; D ambiguous. CDR3 length: 16 amino acids. Germline values: CDR1 LGHNA, CDR2 YSLEER. V was shortened by 0 bases and J by 2 bases, with 13 bases between the two germline ends. DNA for the CDR3: TGCGCCAGCAGCCAAGATTGGGAGGGTATCAACTATGGCTACACCTTC. Translation gives CASSQDWEGINYGYTF.

The chain uses TRBV6-1 and TRBJ1-6; D uncertain. This CDR3 region has 15 residues. Germline-derived CDR1 and CDR2 are MNHNS and SASEGT. Between the trimmed V and J ends, which lost 3 bases and 9 bases, there was a span of 15 bases. CDR3 DNA sequence: TGTGCCAGCAGTGAGGCGGGAAGGCGGGGTTCACCCCTCCACTTT. As protein: CASSEAGRRGSPLHF.

V and J are TRBV7-9 and TRBJ1-2; D call uncertain. Trimming shortened V by 3 bases and J by 4 bases, and 9 bases separated the two germline ends. The CDR3 has 13 residues. Germline assignment: CDR1 SEHNR and CDR2 FQNEAQ (reference sequence). CDR3: CASSFGQIYGYTF. Here the CDR3 DNA reads TGTGCCAGCAGCTTTGGCCAAATCTATGGCTACACCTTC.

The chain joins TRBV14 to TRBJ2-7; D is undetermined. Germline V gene lookup returns CDR1 SGHDN and CDR2 FVKESK. V was clipped by 4 bases and J by 4 bases, with 8 bases between them. The CDR3 runs to 12 residues. The DNA of the CDR3 is TGTGCCAGCAGCCCTCCCGGTTACGAGCAGTACTTC. As protein: CASSPPGYEQYF. Full variable domain (missing parts from reference TRBV14 and TRBJ2-7): EAGVTQFPSHSVIEKGQTVTLRCDPISGHDNLYWYRRVMGKEIKFLLHFVKESKQDESGMPNNRFLAERTGGTYSTLKVQPAELEDSGVYFCASSPPGYEQYFGPGTRLTVT.

This chain joins TRBV3-1 (or the pseudogene TRBV3-2) and TRBJ1-5; possibly TRBD1 for D (5 bases). The V gene's germline CDR1 is LGHDT and CDR2 YNNKEL (reference sequence). This CDR3 contains 15 residues. Between the trimmed V and J ends, which lost 4 bases and 7 bases, there was a span of 17 bases. CDR3 sequence reads: CASSPQVAGDQPQHF. In nucleotides, the CDR3 is TGTGCCAGCAGCCCGCAGGTGGCGGGGGACCAGCCCCAGCATTTT.

The gene calls are TRBV19 and TRBJ1-2; tentative D call: TRBD1 (5 bases). V was shortened by 9 bases and J by 4 bases, with 21 bases between the two germline ends. The germline V gene encodes CDR1 LNHDA and CDR2 SQIVND (reference sequence). The CDR3 sequence is 15 residues long. The CDR3 region has the DNA TGTGCCAGCGCGGGGGGGGAAGGAGGCCCCTATGGCTACACCTTC. Its translation: CASAGGEGGPYGYTF. The full variable domain, completed using reference TRBV19 and TRBJ1-2, is DGGITQSPKYLFRKEGQNVTLSCEQNLNHDAMYWYRQDPGQGLRLIYYSQIVNDFQKGDIAEGYSVSREKKESFPLTVTSAQKNPTAFYLCASAGGEGGPYGYTFGSGTRLTVV.

The chain recombines TRBV6-1 with TRBJ2-7; 10 bases map to TRBD2. Germline lookup yields CDR1 MNHNS and CDR2 SASEGT. The CDR3 extends over 16 amino acids. J lost 3 bases, V lost 2 bases, and 7 bases had no gene match. CDR3 sequence reads: CASSEWKAGGGYEQYF. In DNA, the CDR3 is TGTGCCAGCAGTGAATGGAAAGCGGGAGGGGGCTACGAGCAGTACTTC.

The rearrangement joins TRBV24-1 to TRBJ2-3; 9 bases are shared with TRBD1. Germline V gene lookup returns CDR1 KGHDR and CDR2 SFDVKD. V dropped 1 base and J dropped 12; count of bases not matched to a gene: 4. The CDR3 sequence is 13 residues long. This CDR3 reads CATSDFRTGVQYF. The CDR3 DNA is TGTGCCACCAGTGATTTCCGGACAGGGGTTCAGTATTTT.

This chain joins TRBV6-5 and TRBJ2-5, with a possible D match to TRBD1 (5 bases). Germline CDR1 reads MNHEY; CDR2 reads SVGAGI. The CDR3 loop spans 15 amino acids. The germline V and J ends were trimmed by 2 bases and 5 bases, with 15 bases remaining between them. The CDR3 region is CASSYTDSPAETQYF. CDR3 DNA: TGTGCCAGCAGTTACACCGACAGCCCAGCGGAGACCCAGTACTTC.

This clone is categorized as medium-sized. This chain links TRBV6-2 or TRBV6-3 with TRBJ2-2, with 8 bases aligning to TRBD2. Germline trimming cut 4 bases from V and 3 bases from J; bases unmatched to any gene: 4. The CDR3 is 15 amino acids. Germline V gene lookup returns CDR1 MNHEY and CDR2 SVGEGT. Written as DNA, the CDR3 is TGTGCCAGCAGTTGGGCTAGCGGGCACACCGGGGAGCTGTTTTTT. This translates into CASSWASGHTGELFF.

This clone is a singleton in its sample. The rearrangement links TRBV10-3 to TRBJ2-7, with D possibly matching TRBD2 (6 bases). The CDR3 runs 16 residues. Germline assignment: CDR1 ENHRY and CDR2 SYGVKD. V dropped 0 bases and J dropped 3 bases, with 15 bases sitting between them. CDR3: CAISESTGDWGYEQYF. Written as DNA, the CDR3 is TGTGCCATCAGTGAGTCCACTGGGGACTGGGGCTACGAGCAGTACTTC.

The rearrangement links TRBV24-1 to TRBJ2-5; 10 nucleotides agree with TRBD1. CDR3 length equals 15 residues. Germline loops: CDR1 KGHDR, CDR2 SFDVKD. J was trimmed by 4 bases and V by 2 bases; bases with no gene match: 3. CDR3 sequence (DNA): TGTGCCACCAGTGATTGGGACAGGGGAGTAGAGACCCAGTACTTC. Amino acids: CATSDWDRGVETQYF.

The chain uses TRBV10-3 and TRBJ2-3; 7 nucleotides agree with TRBD1. The CDR3 sequence is 13 residues long. The germline V gene encodes CDR1 ENHRY and CDR2 SYGVKD. V shed 3 bases and J 4 bases; nucleotides not matched to a gene: 1. In DNA form, the CDR3 reads TGTGCCATCAGTGATCAGGGGGCAGATACGCAGTATTTT. As protein: CAISDQGADTQYF.

This chain uses TRBV28 with TRBJ1-1; the match to TRBD1 covers 7 bases. CDR1 and CDR2 (germline): MDHEN, SYDVKM. V gave up 7 bases and J gave up 1 base; unmatched junction bases: 12. CDR3 size: 16 residues. This CDR3 is CASNLGQSIPNTEAFF. The CDR3 nucleotides are TGTGCCAGCAACCTGGGACAGAGTATACCGAACACTGAAGCTTTCTTT.

The sample holds one count of this clone. This rearrangement joins TRBV19 to TRBJ1-1, with TRBD1 as a possible D gene (5 bases). Germline CDR1 and CDR2: LNHDA and SQIVND (reference sequence). The CDR3 is 12 amino acids. V dropped 8 bases and J dropped 6 bases, with 13 bases sitting between them. In nucleotides, the CDR3 is TGTGCCAGTGACACCCGGACATCTGAAGCTTTCTTT. Translating it yields CASDTRTSEAFF.

This clone has a handful of counts. This chain connects TRBV10-2 to TRBJ1-1; D gene ambiguous. The CDR3 spans 14 residues. Trimming left V 6 bases short and J 0 bases short, with 11 bases between. CDR1 and CDR2 (germline): WSHSY, SAAADI. The CDR3 DNA is TGCGCCAGCAGGCGAGGGAGTATGAACACTGAAGCTTTCTTT. Amino acid sequence: CASRRGSMNTEAFF.